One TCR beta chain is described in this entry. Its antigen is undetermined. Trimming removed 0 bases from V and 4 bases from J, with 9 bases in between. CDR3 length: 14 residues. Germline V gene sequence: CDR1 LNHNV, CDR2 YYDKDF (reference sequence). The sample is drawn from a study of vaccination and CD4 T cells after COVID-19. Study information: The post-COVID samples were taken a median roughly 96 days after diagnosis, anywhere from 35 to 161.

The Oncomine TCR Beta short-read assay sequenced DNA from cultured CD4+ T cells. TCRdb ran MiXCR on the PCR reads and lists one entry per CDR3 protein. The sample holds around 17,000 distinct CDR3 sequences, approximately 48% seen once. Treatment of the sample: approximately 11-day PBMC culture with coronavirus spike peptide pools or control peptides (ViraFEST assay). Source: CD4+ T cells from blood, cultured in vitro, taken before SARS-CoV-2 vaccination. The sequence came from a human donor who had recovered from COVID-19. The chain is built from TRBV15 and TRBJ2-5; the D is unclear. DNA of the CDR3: TGTGCCACCAGCAGAGATCATAGCTTAGAGACCCAGTACTTC. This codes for CATSRDHSLETQYF.